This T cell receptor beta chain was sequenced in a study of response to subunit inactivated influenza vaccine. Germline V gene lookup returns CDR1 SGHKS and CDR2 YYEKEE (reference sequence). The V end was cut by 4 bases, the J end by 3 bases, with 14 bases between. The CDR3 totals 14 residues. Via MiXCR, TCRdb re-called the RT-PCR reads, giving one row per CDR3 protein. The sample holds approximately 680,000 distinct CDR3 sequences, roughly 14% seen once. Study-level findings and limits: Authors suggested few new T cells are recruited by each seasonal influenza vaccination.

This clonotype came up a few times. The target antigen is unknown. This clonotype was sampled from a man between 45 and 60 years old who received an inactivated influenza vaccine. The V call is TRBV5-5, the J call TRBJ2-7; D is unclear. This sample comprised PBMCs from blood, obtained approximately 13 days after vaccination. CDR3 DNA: TGTGCCAGCAGCCCGACTGGGCCGATCTACGAGCAGTACTTC. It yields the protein CASSPTGPIYEQYF.